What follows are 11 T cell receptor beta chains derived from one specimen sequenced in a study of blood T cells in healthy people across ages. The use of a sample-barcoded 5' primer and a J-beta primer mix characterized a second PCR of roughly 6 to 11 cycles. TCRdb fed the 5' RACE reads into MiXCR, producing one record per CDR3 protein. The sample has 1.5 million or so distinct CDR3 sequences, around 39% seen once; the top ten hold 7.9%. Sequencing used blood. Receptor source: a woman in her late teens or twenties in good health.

The CDR3 reads CASSSYQTGWIPEKLFF. In DNA form, the CDR3 reads TGTGCCAGCAGCTCGTACCAGACAGGGTGGATACCAGAAAAACTGTTTTTT. The chain couples TRBV7-2 to TRBJ1-4, with 7 bases matching TRBD1. This CDR3 has 17 amino acids. Germline CDR1 reads SGHTA; CDR2 reads FQGNSA. V trimming: 4 bases; J trimming: 8 bases; junction bases outside the gene matches: 16.

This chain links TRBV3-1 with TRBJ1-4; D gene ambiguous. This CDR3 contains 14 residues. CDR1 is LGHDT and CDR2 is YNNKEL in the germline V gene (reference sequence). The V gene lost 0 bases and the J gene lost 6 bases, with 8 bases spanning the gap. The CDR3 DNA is TGTGCCAGCAGCCAAGATTCATTCGATGAAAAACTGTTTTTT. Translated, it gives CASSQDSFDEKLFF.

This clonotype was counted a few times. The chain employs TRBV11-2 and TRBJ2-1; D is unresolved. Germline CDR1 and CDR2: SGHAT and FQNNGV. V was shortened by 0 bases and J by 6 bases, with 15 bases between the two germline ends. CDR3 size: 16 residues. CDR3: CASSLDIRSGGNEQFF. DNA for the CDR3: TGTGCCAGCAGCTTAGATATCAGATCCGGTGGCAATGAGCAGTTCTTC.

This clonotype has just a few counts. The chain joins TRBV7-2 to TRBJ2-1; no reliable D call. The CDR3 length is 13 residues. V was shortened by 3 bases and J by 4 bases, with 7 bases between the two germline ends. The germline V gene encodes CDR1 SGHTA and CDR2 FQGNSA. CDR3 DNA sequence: TGTGCCAGCAGCTTCCAAAGTTACAATGAGCAGTTCTTC. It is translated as CASSFQSYNEQFF.

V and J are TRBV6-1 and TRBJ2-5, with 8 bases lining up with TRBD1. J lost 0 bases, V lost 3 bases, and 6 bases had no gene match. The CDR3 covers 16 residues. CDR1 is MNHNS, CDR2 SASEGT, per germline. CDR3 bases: TGTGCCAGCAGTGATCGGCGACAGGGGTACCAAGAGACCCAGTACTTC. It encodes CASSDRRQGYQETQYF.

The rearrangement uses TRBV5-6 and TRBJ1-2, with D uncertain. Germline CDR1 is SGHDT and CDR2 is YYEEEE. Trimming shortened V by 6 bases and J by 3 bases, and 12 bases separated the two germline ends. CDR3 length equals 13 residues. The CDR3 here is CASTISGDYGYTF. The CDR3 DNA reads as TGTGCCAGCACCATATCCGGCGACTATGGCTACACCTTC. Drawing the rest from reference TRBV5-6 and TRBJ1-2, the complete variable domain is DAGVTQSPTHLIKTRGQQVTLRCSPKSGHDTVSWYQQALGQGPQFIFQYYEEEERQRGNFPDRFSGHQFPNYSSELNVNALLLGDSALYLCASTISGDYGYTFGSGTRLTVV.

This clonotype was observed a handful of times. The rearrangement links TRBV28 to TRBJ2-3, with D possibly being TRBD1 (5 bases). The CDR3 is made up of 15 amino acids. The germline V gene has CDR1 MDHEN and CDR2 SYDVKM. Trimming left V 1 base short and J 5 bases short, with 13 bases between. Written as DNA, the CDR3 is TGTGCCAGCAGTTTATTTTTACAGCAGGGAGATACGCAGTATTTT. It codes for CASSLFLQQGDTQYF.

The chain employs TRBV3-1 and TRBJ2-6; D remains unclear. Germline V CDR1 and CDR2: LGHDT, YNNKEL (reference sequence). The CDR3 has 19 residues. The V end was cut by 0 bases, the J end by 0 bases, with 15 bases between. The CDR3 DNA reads TGTGCCAGCAGCCAAGATCCCCTTGGAATAAACTCTGGGGCCAACGTCCTGACTTTC. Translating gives CASSQDPLGINSGANVLTF.

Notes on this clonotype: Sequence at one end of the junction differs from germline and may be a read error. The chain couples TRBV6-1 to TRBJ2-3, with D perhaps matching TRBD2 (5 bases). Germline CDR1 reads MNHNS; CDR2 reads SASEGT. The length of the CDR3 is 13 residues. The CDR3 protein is CASRDSSTETQYF. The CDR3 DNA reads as TGTGCCAGCAGGGACTCAAGCACAGAGACGCAGTATTTT.

For the CDR3, the DNA is TGTGCCAGCAGTGGAGACGGGGCTAACTATGGCTACACCTTC. The encoded protein is CASSGDGANYGYTF. The chain couples TRBV6-5 to TRBJ1-2; D is undetermined. The CDR3 covers 14 residues. Germline V lookup: CDR1 MNHEY, CDR2 SVGAGI. V was clipped by 5 bases and J by 0 bases, with 10 bases between them.

CDR3 sequence reads: CASSSQKGDQPQHF. DNA of the CDR3: TGTGCCAGCAGCTCTCAAAAGGGCGATCAGCCCCAGCATTTT. The rearrangement joins TRBV5-5 to TRBJ1-5; D is unresolved. The germline V gene has CDR1 SGHKS and CDR2 YYEKEE (reference sequence). The CDR3 covers 14 residues. V was cut by 3 bases and J by 5 bases, with 12 bases left in between.